This T cell receptor beta chain was found in a study of identical twins. TCRdb re-derived calls from the 5' RACE reads in MiXCR, one entry per CDR3 protein. The sample shows about 290,000 distinct CDR3 sequences, roughly 9% of them seen only once. Overall study findings and caveats: Shared out-of-frame alpha sequences (those common to twins) showed excess low generation probability.

This clonotype was counted between two and nine times. Its antigen is undetermined. The CDR3 runs to 15 residues. Germline lookup yields CDR1 DFQATT and CDR2 SNEGSKA (reference sequence). Trimming shortened V by 1 base and J by 2 bases, and 13 bases separated the two germline ends. These sequences were also reported in another study, on yellow fever vaccine responses in identical twins.

This clonotype was obtained from a young woman in good health. The rearrangement uses TRBV20-1 and TRBJ2-3; a weak D match, TRBD2 (6 bases). Sequenced material: CD8+ T cells sorted from blood. CDR3: CSARGTTSPTDTQYF. The CDR3 bases are TGCAGTGCTAGAGGGACTACCAGCCCCACAGATACGCAGTATTTT.